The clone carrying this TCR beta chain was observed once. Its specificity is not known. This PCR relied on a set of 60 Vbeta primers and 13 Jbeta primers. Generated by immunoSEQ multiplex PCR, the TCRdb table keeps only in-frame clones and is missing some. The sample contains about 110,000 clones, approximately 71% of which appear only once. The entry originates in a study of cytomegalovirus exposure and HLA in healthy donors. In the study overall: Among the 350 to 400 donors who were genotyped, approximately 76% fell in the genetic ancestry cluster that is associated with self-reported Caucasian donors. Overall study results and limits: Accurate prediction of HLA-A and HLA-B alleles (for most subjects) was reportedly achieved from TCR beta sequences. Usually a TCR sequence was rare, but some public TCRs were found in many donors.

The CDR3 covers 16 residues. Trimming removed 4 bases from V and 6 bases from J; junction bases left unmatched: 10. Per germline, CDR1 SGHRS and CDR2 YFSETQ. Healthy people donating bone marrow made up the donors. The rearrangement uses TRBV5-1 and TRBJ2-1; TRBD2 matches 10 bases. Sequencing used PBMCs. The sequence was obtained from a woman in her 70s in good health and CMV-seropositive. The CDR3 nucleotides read TGCGCCAGCAGCGCGGTTACTAGCGGGGTCTCCAATGAGCAGTTCTTC. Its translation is CASSAVTSGVSNEQFF.